A single sample gave rise to the 2 T cell receptor beta chains below, sequenced in a study of regulatory T cells in long-lasting Graves disease. For TCR beta, libraries came from iRepertoire HTBI primers and Arm-PCR of CDR3 regions. One entry per CDR3 protein, called by TCRdb with MiXCR from the multiplex PCR reads. The sample records approximately 540,000 distinct CDR3 sequences, approximately 12% being singletons. The time point: newly diagnosed GD, antithyroid drugs for less than 3 months. Construction of the TCR library relied on RNA isolated from PBMCs. These data are also associated with another study on T cells in Graves' hyperthyroidism and ophthalmopathy.

Sequencing used peripheral blood mononuclear cells (PBMCs), obtained at new diagnosis, from a patient treated with antithyroid drugs. These receptor sequences come from a woman aged 25 to 39 with Graves disease.

Many counts were recorded for this clonotype. The chain couples TRBV2 to TRBJ2-3, with no clear D. Looked up from germline, CDR1 is SNHLY and CDR2 is FYNNEI. V lost 4 bases and J lost 4, with 6 bases in between. CDR3 size: 12 residues. CDR3 nucleotide sequence: TGTGCCAGCAGTGTAGGGTCAGATACGCAGTATTTT. Translated: CASSVGSDTQYF.

This clonotype was seen a few times. A much bigger clone sits one base away, suggesting this may be a read error. This chain joins TRBV11-3 and TRBJ2-1, with D perhaps TRBD2 (6 bases). The CDR3 contains 22 residues. The V and J ends lost 7 bases and 1 base respectively, with 35 bases between them. The germline gives CDR1 SGHNT, CDR2 YENEEA. CDR3 coding DNA: TGTGCCAGCAACTTCCCCTGGAGGGAGCGGGTCCGGAACGGCCTTTCCTACAATGAGCAGTTCTTC. Translated, it gives CASNFPWRERVRNGLSYNEQFF.